This is a list of T cell receptor beta chains from one sample in a study of cytomegalovirus exposure and HLA in healthy donors. Data came from immunoSEQ multiplex PCR; TCRdb stores just in-frame clones and leaves some out. The repertoire holds tens of thousands of clones, about 60% seen once, with approximately 12% in the top ten. The sequenced sample was PBMCs. The receptors stem from a man aged 60 to 69 in good health and CMV-seropositive. Each CDR3 is given with its conserved first and last residue. The D gene is left open where the match is weak.

>TRBV5-6|TRBJ2-1|NA
CASSSITCEFF
TGTGCCAGCAGCTCGATTACATGTGAGTTCTTC
>TRBV9|TRBJ2-5|NA
CASSGKRAGLTTQYF
TGTGCCAGCAGCGGGAAAAGAGCGGGTCTGACGACCCAGTACTTC
>TRBV6-6|TRBJ1-2|TRBD1
CASSRRQGYGYTF
TGTGCCAGCAGTCGGCGACAGGGGTATGGCTACACCTTC
>TRBV4-3|TRBJ2-1|TRBD2
CASSQLAGEFLNEQFF
TGCGCCAGCAGCCAACTAGCGGGAGAATTCTTAAATGAGCAGTTCTTC
>TRBV5-1|TRBJ2-7|TRBD2
CASSRGSFSSYEQYF
TGCGCCAGCAGCCGCGGGAGCTTCAGCTCCTACGAGCAGTACTTC
>TRBV25-1|TRBJ2-1|TRBD1
CASTPGQYNEQFF
TGTGCCAGCACTCCGGGACAGTACAATGAGCAGTTCTTC
>TRBV27|TRBJ1-2|NA
CASSAFGEYGYTF
TGTGCCAGCAGTGCCTTCGGAGAGTATGGCTACACCTTC
>TRBV5-1|TRBJ2-1|NA
CASSLETGRQFF
TGCGCCAGCAGCTTGGAGACAGGACGACAGTTCTTC
>TRBV28|TRBJ2-3|TRBD2
CASLNGGADTQYF
TGTGCCAGCCTTAATGGGGGGGCAGATACGCAGTATTTT
>TRBV5-4|TRBJ2-3|TRBD1
CASSPGQGTSDTQYF
TGTGCCAGCAGCCCTGGACAGGGTACCTCAGATACGCAGTATTTT
>TRBV30|TRBJ2-5|NA
CAWSVFGGNQYF
TGTGCCTGGAGTGTATTCGGAGGGAACCAGTACTTC